The 28 T cell receptor beta chains below all came from one sample that was sequenced in a study of blood T cell repertoires in COVID-19. Sequencing was performed with immunoSEQ multiplex PCR; in TCRdb, only in-frame clones are kept and a portion is missing. The profile covers approximately 70,000 clones, with just under 80% appearing a single time and 5% to 6.5% taken by the ten largest. The sequenced material came from peripheral blood. The receptor set was obtained from a woman in her sixties with acute or convalescent COVID-19.

CDR3 coding DNA: TGTGCCACCAGTGCTATGGAAGGAGACGCTAGCGATTCGTCCGGGGAGCTGTTTTTT. Its protein product is CATSAMEGDASDSSGELFF. V is TRBV24-1 and J is TRBJ2-2, with D possibly being TRBD2 (6 bases). V gave up 5 bases and J gave up 6 bases, with 27 bases separating them. The CDR3 is 19 amino acids. Germline V gene data show CDR1 as KGHDR and CDR2 as SFDVKD.

The DNA for the CDR3 is TGTGCCAGCAGCCCCAAGGGACAGAGCTCTGGAAACACCATATATTTT. This sequence encodes CASSPKGQSSGNTIYF. The chain recombines TRBV7-9 with TRBJ1-3, with TRBD1 matching over 7 bases. V was clipped by 5 bases and J by 0 bases; unmatched bases: 7. CDR1 is SEHNR, CDR2 FQNEAQ, per germline (reference sequence). CDR3 length equals 16 residues.

The chain couples TRBV6-5 to TRBJ1-2; no clear D gene. The CDR3 runs 13 residues. V was clipped by 6 bases and J by 4 bases, with 12 bases between them. Germline lookup yields CDR1 MNHEY and CDR2 SVGAGI. The CDR3: CASSPRGTYGYTF. CDR3 DNA sequence: TGTGCCAGCAGCCCCCGGGGAACCTATGGCTACACCTTC.

The J gene is TRBJ2-7, the V gene TRBV5-1, with D perhaps matching TRBD2 (5 bases). Trimming removed 0 bases at V and 1 base at J, with 11 bases between. Germline V gives CDR1 SGHRS, CDR2 YFSETQ. The length of the CDR3 is 15 residues. CDR3 bases: TGCGCCAGCAGCTTGGATGAGGGATTTTCCTACGAGCAGTACTTC. Its protein is CASSLDEGFSYEQYF. The whole variable domain, filled in from reference TRBV5-1 and TRBJ2-7, reads KAGVTQTPRYLIKTRGQQVTLSCSPISGHRSVSWYQQTPGQGLQFLFEYFSETQRNKGNFPGRFSGRQFSNSRSEMNVSTLELGDSALYLCASSLDEGFSYEQYFGPGTRLTVT.

The V gene is TRBV5-1, the J gene TRBJ1-5; TRBD1 agrees at 8 bases. Germline assignment: CDR1 SGHRS and CDR2 YFSETQ. CDR3 length: 15 amino acids. V lost 4 bases and J lost 1; bases outside the gene matches: 4. The CDR3 DNA follows: TGCGCCAGCAGCCCAGCAGGGGGCAGCAATCAGCCCCAGCATTTT. It codes for CASSPAGGSNQPQHF.

The CDR3 DNA is TGTGCCAGCAGTTTTCGACAGGGGACTACTGAAGCTTTCTTT. Its translation: CASSFRQGTTEAFF. The gene calls are TRBV6-5 and TRBJ1-1; TRBD1 aligns across 8 bases. The length of the CDR3 is 14 residues. Germline lookup yields CDR1 MNHEY and CDR2 SVGAGI. The J segment lost 5 bases and the V segment lost 4 bases, leaving 6 bases of the junction unmatched.

The rearrangement joins TRBV12-5 to TRBJ2-1; 8 bases line up with TRBD1. Germline V gene sequence: CDR1 LGHNT, CDR2 FRNRAP. The CDR3 extends over 14 amino acids. V lost 8 bases and J lost 2; bases outside the gene matches: 5. CDR3 sequence (DNA): TGTGCTAGTCTACAGGGGGTAGCCTACAATGAGCAGTTCTTC. Translated: CASLQGVAYNEQFF.

This chain connects TRBV19 to TRBJ2-3; 7 bases are shared with TRBD1. J gave up 4 bases and V 4 bases, and 8 bases lay outside the gene matches. The CDR3 runs to 15 residues. Germline CDR1 is LNHDA and CDR2 is SQIVND (reference sequence). The CDR3 loop reads CASSKTTGYPDTQYF. The CDR3 coding sequence is TGTGCCAGTAGTAAGACGACAGGGTACCCAGATACGCAGTATTTT.

The rearrangement joins TRBV13 to TRBJ1-1; the D is unclear. The CDR3 sequence is 14 residues long. Looked up from germline, CDR1 is PRHDT and CDR2 is FYEKMQ (reference sequence). Trimming removed 5 bases at V and 6 bases at J, with 16 bases between. CDR3 DNA: TGTGCCAGCAGCCCCGACCCGGGAAACCCTGAAGCTTTCTTT. Protein product: CASSPDPGNPEAFF.

J is TRBJ2-2 and V is TRBV7-2; D might be TRBD1 (5 bases). The V gene's germline CDR1 is SGHTA and CDR2 FQGNSA. V was pared by 2 bases and J by 0 bases, with 16 bases between. The CDR3 has 18 amino acids. CDR3 nucleotides: TGTGCCAGCAGCTTAAACAACGTTGTCAGGGCGAACACCGGGGAGCTGTTTTTT. Its translation is CASSLNNVVRANTGELFF.

This rearrangement joins TRBV7-2 to TRBJ2-2; no firm D call. The length of the CDR3 is 14 residues. V was pared by 5 bases and J by 8 bases, with 15 bases between. Germline lookup yields CDR1 SGHTA and CDR2 FQGNSA. The CDR3 here is CASSPLRVSGELFF. The DNA for the CDR3 is TGTGCCAGCAGCCCCCTCCGGGTATCAGGGGAGCTGTTTTTT.

The chain recombines TRBV6-5 with TRBJ1-1; 10 bases are shared with TRBD1. Germline V gene lookup returns CDR1 MNHEY and CDR2 SVGAGI. The CDR3 length is 13 residues. J lost 11 bases, V lost 6 bases, and 9 bases had no gene match. The CDR3 coding sequence is TGTGCCAGCAGGAAGACAGGGGGCGGTGCGGCTTTCTTT. Protein product: CASRKTGGGAAFF.

The chain has TRBV18 and TRBJ1-1; weak D call: TRBD1 (5 bases). Trimming cost V 8 bases and J 1 base, with 11 bases left between them. The germline V gene has CDR1 KGHSH and CDR2 LQKENI. The length of the CDR3 is 13 residues. Here the CDR3 DNA reads TGTGCCAGCAGTAGGGGTACGAACACTGAAGCTTTCTTT. Translation: CASSRGTNTEAFF. Drawing the rest from reference TRBV18 and TRBJ1-1, the complete variable domain is NAGVMQNPRHLVRRRGQEARLRCSPMKGHSHVYWYRQLPEEGLKFMVYLQKENIIDESGMPKERFSAEFPKEGPSILRIQQVVRGDSAAYFCASSRGTNTEAFFGQGTRLTVV.

The V and J genes are TRBV12-3 or TRBV12-4 and TRBJ1-5, with 7 positions matching TRBD1. Losses at the gene ends were 6 bases for V and 7 bases for J; bases not matched to a gene: 3. CDR3 length equals 12 residues. The CDR3 DNA reads as TGTGCCAGCAGGACAGGGAGGCAGCCCCAGCATTTT. Translation gives CASRTGRQPQHF.

V gene TRBV4-1 combines with J gene TRBJ1-2; 8 nucleotides agree with TRBD1. The CDR3 has 14 amino acids. From germline, CDR1 is MGHRA and CDR2 YSYEKL. V lost 2 bases to trimming and J lost 8 bases; unmatched junction nucleotides: 7. The CDR3 is CASSQPGQGRGYTF. DNA of the CDR3: TGCGCCAGCAGCCAACCTGGACAGGGCCGGGGCTACACCTTC.

CDR3 coding DNA: TGCGCCAGCAGCTCCGGGACAGCGGATAATTCACCCCTCCACTTT. Translation: CASSSGTADNSPLHF. V gene TRBV5-1 combines with J gene TRBJ1-6, with TRBD1 identical over 7 bases. The CDR3 consists of 15 residues. Germline CDR1 reads SGHRS; CDR2 reads YFSETQ. With V trimmed by 3 bases and J by 5 bases, 5 bases remained unmatched.

DNA for the CDR3: TGTGCCAGCAGCTTAGACCCCACGGGGACTGAAGCTTTCTTT. This gives the protein CASSLDPTGTEAFF. V is TRBV7-2 and J is TRBJ1-1; D gene unclear. V was shortened by 1 base and J by 5 bases, with 11 bases between the two germline ends. CDR1 is SGHTA and CDR2 is FQGNSA in the germline V gene. This CDR3 region has 14 residues. The variable domain in full, with the rest retrieved from reference TRBV7-2 and TRBJ1-1, is GAGVSQSPSNKVTEKGKDVELRCDPISGHTALYWYRQSLGQGLEFLIYFQGNSAPDKSGLPSDRFSAERTGGSVSTLTIQRTQQEDSAVYLCASSLDPTGTEAFFGQGTRLTVV.

The chain has TRBV2 and TRBJ2-7, with D tentatively TRBD2 (5 bases). The V end was cut by 6 bases, the J end by 0 bases, with 6 bases between. The CDR3 runs to 12 residues. From germline, CDR1 is SNHLY and CDR2 FYNNEI. For the CDR3, the DNA is TGTGCCAGCAGCGGGGTCTCCTACGAGCAGTACTTC. The encoded protein is CASSGVSYEQYF.

The rearrangement joins TRBV10-3 to TRBJ2-2, with TRBD2 identical over 8 bases. The CDR3 has 15 amino acids. V lost 11 bases and J lost 3; bases outside the gene matches: 11. Germline assignment: CDR1 ENHRY and CDR2 SYGVKD. The CDR3 sequence: CALRGGGADTGELFF. CDR3 sequence (DNA): TGTGCCCTCCGGGGGGGCGGGGCGGACACCGGGGAGCTGTTTTTT.

The chain couples TRBV6-6 to TRBJ1-2; TRBD1 matches 10 bases. V was pared by 6 bases and J by 4 bases, with 11 bases of the junction left unmatched. Germline V lookup: CDR1 MNHNY, CDR2 SVGAGI (reference sequence). This CDR3 comprises 16 residues. In DNA, the CDR3 is TGTGCCAGCAGGCCGCACCCGACAGGGGGCGGCTATGGCTACACCTTC. Its translation: CASRPHPTGGGYGYTF.

The V gene is TRBV7-2, the J gene TRBJ2-1, with 10 nucleotides matching TRBD1. J lost 3 bases, V lost 4 bases, and 0 bases had no gene match. CDR3 size: 14 residues. Germline loops: CDR1 SGHTA, CDR2 FQGNSA. The CDR3 spells CASSWTGGYNEQFF. CDR3 nucleotide sequence: TGTGCCAGCAGCTGGACAGGGGGCTACAATGAGCAGTTCTTC.

This clone was counted once. The chain recombines TRBV23-1 with TRBJ2-7; D unresolved. TRBV23-1 is reported as an ORF; its role is uncertain. The CDR3 is made up of 11 amino acids. The ends were cut back, 8 bases at V and 6 bases at J, with 11 bases in the middle. The CDR3 protein is CASGPVCEQYF. The CDR3 coding sequence is TGCGCCAGCGGGCCCGTCTGCGAGCAGTACTTC.

This chain uses TRBV28 with TRBJ2-7, with D tentatively TRBD2 (5 bases). Germline V lookup: CDR1 MDHEN, CDR2 SYDVKM. The CDR3 extends over 13 amino acids. The V end lost 3 bases, the J end lost 5 bases, and 11 bases lay between the germline ends. The CDR3 DNA follows: TGTGCCAGCAGTTTGTATGGAGGCCACGAGCAGTACTTC. The encoded protein is CASSLYGGHEQYF.

V usage is TRBV2 and J usage is TRBJ1-2; no definite D call. Trimming shortened V by 4 bases and J by 0 bases, and 3 bases separated the two germline ends. The CDR3 has 12 amino acids. CDR1 and CDR2 (germline): SNHLY, FYNNEI. The CDR3 nucleotides read TGTGCCAGCAGTGCATCTAACTATGGCTACACCTTC. It codes for CASSASNYGYTF. Full variable domain (remainder filled in from reference TRBV2 and TRBJ1-2): EPEVTQTPSHQVTQMGQEVILRCVPISNHLYFYWYRQILGQKVEFLVSFYNNEISEKSEIFDDQFSVERPDGSNFTLKIRSTKLEDSAMYFCASSASNYGYTFGSGTRLTVV.

The CDR3 loop reads CASSRTSGDEQYF. CDR3 coding DNA: TGTGCCAGCAGCCGGACTAGCGGGGACGAGCAGTACTTC. V usage is TRBV4-2 and J usage is TRBJ2-7, with 12 nucleotides matching TRBD2. CDR1 and CDR2 from the germline V gene are LGHNA and YNFKEQ. The junction had 0 bases not matched to a gene; V was cut back by 4 bases and J by 5 bases. CDR3 length: 13 amino acids.

The rearrangement joins TRBV5-4 to TRBJ1-2; possibly TRBD1 for D (5 bases). Germline V gene lookup returns CDR1 SGHNT and CDR2 YYREEE (reference sequence). The ends were cut back, 10 bases at V and 5 bases at J, with 24 bases in the middle. The CDR3 is made up of 15 amino acids. CDR3 amino acids: CAPFTRTSGGYGYTF. CDR3 coding DNA: TGTGCCCCCTTTACAAGAACATCGGGGGGGTATGGCTACACCTTC.

The V call is TRBV9, the J call TRBJ2-3; 7 bases agree with TRBD2. This CDR3 region has 16 residues. V shed 4 bases, J shed 3 bases, and the junction held 11 bases outside the gene matches. Germline V gene lookup returns CDR1 SGDLS and CDR2 YYNGEE. As DNA, the CDR3 is TGTGCCAGCAGCCCCCGGGATGCGGGGGTGACAGATACGCAGTATTTT. Translation: CASSPRDAGVTDTQYF.

The chain's CDR3 is CATRDRGGNEQFF. In DNA, the CDR3 is TGTGCCACCCGGGACAGGGGTGGGAATGAGCAGTTCTTC. The rearrangement links TRBV6-5 to TRBJ2-1; 10 nucleotides match TRBD1. Looked up from germline, CDR1 is MNHEY and CDR2 is SVGAGI. V was pared by 10 bases and J by 7 bases, with 7 bases of the junction left unmatched. The CDR3 runs to 13 residues.